A selection of T cell receptor beta chains follows, all from one sample in a study of cytotoxic CD8 clonotypes in ibrutinib-treated CLL. This table comes from immunoSEQ multiplex PCR, and its TCRdb copy is limited to in-frame clones, with some not included. Among fewer than 400,000 clones listed, 67% were seen once. This sample comprised PBMCs, obtained after 36 months of ibrutinib treatment. Receptors originate from a human donor with chronic lymphocytic leukemia. CDR3s include the opening cysteine and the closing phenylalanine or tryptophan. A D gene is named only where the DNA matches it firmly. Where a row states a size, it is once, few, many or the class of an expanded clone; other rows omit it.

TRBJ1-1 | TRBV5-1 | 14 | NA | NA | CASSLGTANTEAFF | TGCGCCAGCAGCTTGGGGACAGCGAACACTGAAGCTTTCTTT
TRBJ1-4 | TRBV27 | 14 | NA | NA | CASSLKRTNEKLFF | TGTGCCAGCAGTTTAAAGCGGACTAATGAAAAACTGTTTTTT
TRBJ2-7 | TRBV10-3 | 13 | NA | NA | CAISDLAAYEQYF | TGTGCCATCAGTGACCTGGCCGCCTACGAGCAGTACTTC
TRBJ1-2 | TRBV11-1 | 16 | NA | NA | CASSRDKAGRKRGYTF | TGTGCCAGCAGCCGAGACAAAGCAGGTCGGAAACGTGGCTACACCTTC
TRBJ1-2 | TRBV6-1 | 15 | NA | NA | CASSESGRGSYGYTF | TGTGCCAGCAGTGAATCTGGCAGGGGATCTTATGGCTACACCTTC
TRBJ1-2 | TRBV27 | 16 | NA | NA | CASRQTGTGKNYGYTF | TGTGCCAGCAGGCAGACCGGGACGGGGAAGAACTATGGCTACACCTTC
TRBJ1-5 | TRBV6-5 | 14 | few | NA | CASSYTGSNQPQHF | TGTGCCAGCAGTTATACAGGTAGCAATCAGCCCCAGCATTTT
TRBJ1-2 | TRBV28 | 12 | few | NA | CATTDRNYGYTF | TGTGCCACCACGGACAGAAACTATGGCTACACCTTC
TRBJ1-4 | TRBV9 | 15 | NA | NA | CASSFTSDGDEKLFF | TGTGCCAGCAGCTTCACCTCGGACGGGGATGAAAAACTGTTTTTT
TRBJ1-1 | TRBV5-5 | 12 | few | NA | CASSLAGGEAFF | TGTGCCAGCAGCTTGGCAGGTGGTGAAGCTTTCTTT